The T cell receptor (beta chain) under discussion was sequenced for a study of shared clonotypes between healthy human individuals. Study conclusions and caveats: The authors sampled blood alone, and tissue repertoires likely differ. Expectations were that clonotype sharing among donors would be affected by sequencing depth.

The donor population consisted of healthy HIV-negative adults with no recent acute infections or vaccinations. Tens of millions of PBMCs went into genomic DNA for unsorted samples. This table comes from immunoSEQ multiplex PCR, and its TCRdb copy is limited to in-frame clones, with some not included. The table records about 100,000 clones, around half of them present only once. With V trimmed by 0 bases and J by 9 bases, 4 bases remained unmatched. Germline CDR1 is MNHNS and CDR2 is SASEGT. The CDR3 consists of 15 residues. Of note for this clone: What it binds is unknown.

V usage is TRBV6-1 and J usage is TRBJ2-1; 11 bases agree with TRBD2. The sequenced sample was PBMCs. The TCR was taken from a woman in her thirties or forties in good health. Some clones in this sample may be carry-over from other donors' samples. The chain's CDR3 is CASSEAGGTSGEQFF. The CDR3, as DNA: TGTGCCAGCAGTGAAGCGGGGGGGACTAGCGGTGAGCAGTTCTTC.